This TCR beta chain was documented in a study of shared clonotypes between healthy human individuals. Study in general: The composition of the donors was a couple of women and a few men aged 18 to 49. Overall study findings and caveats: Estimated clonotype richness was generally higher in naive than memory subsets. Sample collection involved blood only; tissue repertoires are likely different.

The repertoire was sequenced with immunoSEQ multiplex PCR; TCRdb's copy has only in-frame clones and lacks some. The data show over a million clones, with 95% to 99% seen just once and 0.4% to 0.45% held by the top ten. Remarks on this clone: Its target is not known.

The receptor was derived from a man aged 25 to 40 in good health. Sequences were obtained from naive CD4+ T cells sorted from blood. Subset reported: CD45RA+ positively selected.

CDR3 protein: CASSTTAGAPHEQFF. CDR3 DNA: TGTGCCAGTAGTACCACAGCGGGAGCCCCCCATGAGCAGTTCTTC. The chain employs TRBV19 and TRBJ2-1, with 8 bases fitting TRBD2. Per germline, CDR1 LNHDA and CDR2 SQIVND (reference sequence). Losses at the gene ends were 4 bases for V and 8 bases for J; bases not matched to a gene: 10. The CDR3 has 15 residues.